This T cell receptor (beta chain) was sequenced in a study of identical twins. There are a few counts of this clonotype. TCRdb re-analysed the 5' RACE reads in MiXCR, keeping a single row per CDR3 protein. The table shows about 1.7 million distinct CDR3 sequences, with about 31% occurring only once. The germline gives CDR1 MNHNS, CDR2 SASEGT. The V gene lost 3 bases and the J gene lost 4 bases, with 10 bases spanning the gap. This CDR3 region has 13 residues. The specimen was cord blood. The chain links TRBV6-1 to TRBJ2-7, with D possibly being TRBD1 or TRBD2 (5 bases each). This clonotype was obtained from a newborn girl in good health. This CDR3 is CASSDGALYEQYF. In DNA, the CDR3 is TGTGCCAGCAGTGACGGGGCACTTTACGAGCAGTACTTC.